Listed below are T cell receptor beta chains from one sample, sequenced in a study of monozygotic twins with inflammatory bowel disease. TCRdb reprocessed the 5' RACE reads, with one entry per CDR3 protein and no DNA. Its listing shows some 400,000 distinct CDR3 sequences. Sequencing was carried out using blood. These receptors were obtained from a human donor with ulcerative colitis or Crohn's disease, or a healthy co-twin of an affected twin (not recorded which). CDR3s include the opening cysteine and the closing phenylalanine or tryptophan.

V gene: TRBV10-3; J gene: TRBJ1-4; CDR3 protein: CAISGHPNGEKLFF
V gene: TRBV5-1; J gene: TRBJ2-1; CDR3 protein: CASSLVGTGASSYNEQFF
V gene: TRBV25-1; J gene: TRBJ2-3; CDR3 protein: CASSEPSGKTGDTQYF
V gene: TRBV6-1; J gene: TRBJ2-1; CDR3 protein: CASSEQVSSYNEQFF
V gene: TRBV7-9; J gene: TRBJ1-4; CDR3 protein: CASSLRSGKDEKLFF
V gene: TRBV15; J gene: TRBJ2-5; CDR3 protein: CATSRRTGQETQYF
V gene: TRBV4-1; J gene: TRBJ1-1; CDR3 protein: CASSLRTLDVTEAFF
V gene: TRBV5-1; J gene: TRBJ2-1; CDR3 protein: CASSFLGLAAYNEQFF
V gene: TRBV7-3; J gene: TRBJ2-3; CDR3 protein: CASSLGVQSTDTQYF
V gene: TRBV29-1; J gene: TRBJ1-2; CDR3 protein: CSVEDTGDGRYGYTF
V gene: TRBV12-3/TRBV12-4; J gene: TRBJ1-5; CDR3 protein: CASTMRGNQPQHF
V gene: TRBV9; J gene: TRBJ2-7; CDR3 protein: CASSVGHVTYEQYF
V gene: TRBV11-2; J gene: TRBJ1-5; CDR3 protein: CASSSGTGYQPQHF
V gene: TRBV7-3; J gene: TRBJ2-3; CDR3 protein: CASSPGSVRTDTQYF
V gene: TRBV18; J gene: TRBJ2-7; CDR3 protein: CASSPAQGRYEQYF
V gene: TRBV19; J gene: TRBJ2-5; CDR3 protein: CASSVDRGSMETQYF
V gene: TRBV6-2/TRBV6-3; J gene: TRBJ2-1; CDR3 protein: CASSRPTPSSYNEQFF
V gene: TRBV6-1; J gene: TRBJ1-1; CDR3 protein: CASRDRAGNTEAFF
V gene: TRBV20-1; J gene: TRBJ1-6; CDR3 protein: CSARVPGQGNPPLHF
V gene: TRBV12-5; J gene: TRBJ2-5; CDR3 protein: CASGLVGRETQYF
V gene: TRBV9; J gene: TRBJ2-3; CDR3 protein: CASSAGSEFEGGDTQYF
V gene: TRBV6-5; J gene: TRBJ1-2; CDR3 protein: CASSYDQTSGGGYTF
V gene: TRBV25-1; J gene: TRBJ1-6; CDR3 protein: CASSARSYSPLHF
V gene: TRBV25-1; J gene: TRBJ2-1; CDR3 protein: CASSDFDGGAENPNEQFF
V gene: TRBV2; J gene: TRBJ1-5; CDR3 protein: CASRGQGTNQPQHF
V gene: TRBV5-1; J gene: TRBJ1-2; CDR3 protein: CASSSEAHGYTF
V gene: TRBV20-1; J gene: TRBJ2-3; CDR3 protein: CSAPTSGPATDTQYF
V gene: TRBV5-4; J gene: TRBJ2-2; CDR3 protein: CASSSDRLDTGELFF
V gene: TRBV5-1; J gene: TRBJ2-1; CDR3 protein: CASAGGADEQFF
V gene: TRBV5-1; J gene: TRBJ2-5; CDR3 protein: CASKQDSETQYF
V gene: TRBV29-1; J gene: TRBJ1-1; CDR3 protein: CSVAPTMKNTEAFF
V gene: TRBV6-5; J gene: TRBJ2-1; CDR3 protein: CASSFPGSGLASAGEQFF
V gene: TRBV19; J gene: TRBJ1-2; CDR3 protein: CASSMTPGQGDYGYTF
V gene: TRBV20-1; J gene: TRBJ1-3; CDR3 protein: CSARGGVRGGNTIYF
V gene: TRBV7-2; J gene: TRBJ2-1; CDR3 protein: CTSSFGLAGQNEQFF
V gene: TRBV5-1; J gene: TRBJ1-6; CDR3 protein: CASQPGQSNSPLHF
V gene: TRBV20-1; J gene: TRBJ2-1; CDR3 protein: CSASFSKGSNEQFF
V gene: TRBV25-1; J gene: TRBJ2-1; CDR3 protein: CASSPGGLAGVEEQFF
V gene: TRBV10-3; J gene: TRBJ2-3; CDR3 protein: CAISGAGDFDTQYF
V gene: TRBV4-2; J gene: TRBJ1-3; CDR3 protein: CASSQTVQGSGNTIYF
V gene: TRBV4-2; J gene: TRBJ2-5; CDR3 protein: CASSQDFEGTGFQETQYF
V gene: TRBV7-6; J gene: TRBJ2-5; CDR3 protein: CASSLATGGTQETQYF
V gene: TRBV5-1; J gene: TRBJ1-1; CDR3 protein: CASSLRSWNTEAFF
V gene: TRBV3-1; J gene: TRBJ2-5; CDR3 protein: CASSQAPGARETQYF
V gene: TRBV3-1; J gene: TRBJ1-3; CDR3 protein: CASSESISGNTIYF
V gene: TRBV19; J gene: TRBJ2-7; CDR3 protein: CASSGLAGSNEQYF
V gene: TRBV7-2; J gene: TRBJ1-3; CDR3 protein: CASRPTGAGNTIYF
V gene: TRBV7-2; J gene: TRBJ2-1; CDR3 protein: CASSLTAGVPNEQFF
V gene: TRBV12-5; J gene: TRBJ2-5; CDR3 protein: CASGSAGLAQYF
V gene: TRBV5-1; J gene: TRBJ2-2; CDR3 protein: CASKTGTNTGELFF
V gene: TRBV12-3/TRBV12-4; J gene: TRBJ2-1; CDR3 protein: CASSGSFEQFF
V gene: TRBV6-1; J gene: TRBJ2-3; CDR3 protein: CASSPLRGVGGTDTQYF
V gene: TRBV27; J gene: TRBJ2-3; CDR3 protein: CATAVGRFTDTQYF
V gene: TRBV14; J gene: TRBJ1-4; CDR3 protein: CASSQVVHIATNEKLFF
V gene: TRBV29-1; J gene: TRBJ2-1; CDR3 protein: CSGSSYNEQFF
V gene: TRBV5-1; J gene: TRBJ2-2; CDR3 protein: CASSPGTGDRTGELFF
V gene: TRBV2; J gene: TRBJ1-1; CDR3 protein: CASGGQGYTEAFF
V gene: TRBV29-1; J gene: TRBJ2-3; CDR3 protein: CSVRGPDSDTQYF
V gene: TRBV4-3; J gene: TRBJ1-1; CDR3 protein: CASSPAGTVNTEAFF
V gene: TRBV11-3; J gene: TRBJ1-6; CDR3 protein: CASSSCSPLHF